Sequencing of this TCR beta chain was carried out in a study of cytomegalovirus exposure and HLA in healthy donors. Comment on this clone: Its antigen is currently unknown.

Overall study results and limits: Presence/absence comparisons presumed near-even sequencing depth among donors. A cluster of highly shared sequence variants was likely a sequencing artifact. Within an earlier analysis, most TCR beta V segments proved productive either about 90% or about 30% of the time. Despite most TCR sequences being rare, some public TCRs occurred in many donors.

Researchers ran the PCR with 60 Vbeta and 13 Jbeta primers. TCRdb's copy holds only in-frame clones and misses some; the assay was immunoSEQ multiplex PCR. The profile shows around 210,000 clones, around 80% of them singletons. The V gene's germline CDR1 is SGHNT and CDR2 YENEEA. Deletions cut 1 base from V and 7 bases from J, with 13 bases between. The CDR3 runs to 14 residues. The chain joins TRBV11-3 to TRBJ1-2, with D hard to call. The sample taken for sequencing was PBMCs. This receptor was obtained from a boy aged 10-17 years in good health and CMV-seronegative. CDR3 amino acids: CASSLVVRGSGYTF. The CDR3 region has the DNA TGTGCCAGCAGCTTAGTGGTCCGCGGTTCTGGCTACACCTTC. Looking up the rest from reference TRBV11-3 and TRBJ1-2 gives the full variable domain: EAGVVQSPRYKIIEKKQPVAFWCNPISGHNTLYWYLQNLGQGPELLIRYENEEAVDDSQLPKDRFSAERLKGVDSTLKIQPAELGDSAVYLCASSLVVRGSGYTFGSGTRLTVV.